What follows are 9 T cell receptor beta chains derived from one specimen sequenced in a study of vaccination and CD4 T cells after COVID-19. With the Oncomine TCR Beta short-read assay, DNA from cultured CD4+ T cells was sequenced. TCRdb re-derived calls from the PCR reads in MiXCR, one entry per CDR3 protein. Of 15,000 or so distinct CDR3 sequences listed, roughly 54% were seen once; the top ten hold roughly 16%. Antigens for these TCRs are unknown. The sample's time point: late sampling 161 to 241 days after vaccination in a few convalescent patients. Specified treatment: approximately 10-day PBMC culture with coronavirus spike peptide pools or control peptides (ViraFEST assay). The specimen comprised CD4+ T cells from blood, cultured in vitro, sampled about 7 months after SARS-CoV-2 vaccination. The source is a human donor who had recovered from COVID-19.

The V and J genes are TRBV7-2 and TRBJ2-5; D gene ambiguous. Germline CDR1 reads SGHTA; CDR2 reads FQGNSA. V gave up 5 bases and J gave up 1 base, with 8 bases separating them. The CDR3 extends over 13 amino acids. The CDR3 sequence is CASSPLIQETQYF. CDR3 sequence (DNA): TGTGCCAGCAGCCCTCTGATCCAAGAGACCCAGTACTTC.

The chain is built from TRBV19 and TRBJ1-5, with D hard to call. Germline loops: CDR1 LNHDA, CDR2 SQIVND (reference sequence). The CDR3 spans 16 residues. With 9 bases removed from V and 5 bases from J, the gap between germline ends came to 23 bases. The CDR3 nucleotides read TGTGCCAGCCTAAACCGTCCCTCACTTGTTTATCAGCCCCAGCATTTT. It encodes CASLNRPSLVYQPQHF.

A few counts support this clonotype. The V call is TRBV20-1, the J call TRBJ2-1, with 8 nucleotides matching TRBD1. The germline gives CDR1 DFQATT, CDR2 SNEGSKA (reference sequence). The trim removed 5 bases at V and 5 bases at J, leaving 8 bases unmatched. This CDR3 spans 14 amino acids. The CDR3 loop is CSAGDRRGHNEQFF. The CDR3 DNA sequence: TGCAGTGCTGGGGACAGGAGGGGGCACAATGAGCAGTTCTTC.

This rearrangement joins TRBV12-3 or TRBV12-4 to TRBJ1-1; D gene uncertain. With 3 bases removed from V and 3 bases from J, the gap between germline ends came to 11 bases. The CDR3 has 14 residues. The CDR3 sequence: CASSLVSMDTEAFF. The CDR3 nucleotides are TGTGCCAGCAGTTTGGTGTCGATGGACACTGAAGCTTTCTTT.

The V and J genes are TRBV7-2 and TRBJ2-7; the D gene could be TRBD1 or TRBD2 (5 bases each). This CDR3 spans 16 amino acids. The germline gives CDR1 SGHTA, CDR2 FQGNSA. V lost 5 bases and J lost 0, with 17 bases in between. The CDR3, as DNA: TGTGCCAGCAGCCTTGGGACCCACCAGAGCTCCTACGAGCAGTACTTC. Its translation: CASSLGTHQSSYEQYF.

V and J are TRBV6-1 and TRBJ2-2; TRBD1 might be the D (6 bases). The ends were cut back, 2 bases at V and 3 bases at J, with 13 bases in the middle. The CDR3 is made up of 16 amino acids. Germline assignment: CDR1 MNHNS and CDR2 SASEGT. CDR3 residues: CASSEMSGVDTGELFF. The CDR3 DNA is TGTGCCAGCAGTGAAATGTCAGGGGTGGACACCGGGGAGCTGTTTTTT.

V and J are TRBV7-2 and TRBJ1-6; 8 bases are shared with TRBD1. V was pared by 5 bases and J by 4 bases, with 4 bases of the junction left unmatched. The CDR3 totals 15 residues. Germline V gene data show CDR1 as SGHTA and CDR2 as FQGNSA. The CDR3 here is CASSAGGAYNSPLHF. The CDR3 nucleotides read TGTGCCAGCAGCGCAGGGGGCGCGTATAATTCACCCCTCCACTTT.

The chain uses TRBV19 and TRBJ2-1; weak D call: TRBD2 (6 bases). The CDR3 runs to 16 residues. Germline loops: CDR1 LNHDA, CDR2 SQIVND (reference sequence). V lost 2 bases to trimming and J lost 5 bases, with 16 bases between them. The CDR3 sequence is CASSIRTASEHNEQFF. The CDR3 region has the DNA TGTGCCAGTAGTATACGAACCGCTAGCGAGCACAATGAGCAGTTCTTC.

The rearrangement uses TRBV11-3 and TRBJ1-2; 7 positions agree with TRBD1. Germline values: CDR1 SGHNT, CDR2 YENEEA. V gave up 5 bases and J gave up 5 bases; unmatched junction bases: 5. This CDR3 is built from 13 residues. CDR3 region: CASSLQGSYGYTF. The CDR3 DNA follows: TGTGCCAGCAGCCTACAGGGGTCTTATGGCTACACCTTC.